The rows below give T cell receptor beta chains drawn from one sample of a study of cytomegalovirus exposure and HLA in healthy donors. The method was immunoSEQ multiplex PCR; TCRdb's version includes in-frame clones alone and lacks a portion of them. Of 150,000 to 200,000 clones in the sample, roughly 77% are singletons; the top ten hold about 7.7%. Sequencing was carried out using PBMCs. The receptor source for this set is a woman in her 40s in good health and CMV-seropositive. Each CDR3 is given with its conserved first and last residue. Each record gives: clone size, J gene, V gene, D gene, CDR3 protein, CDR3 DNA. The D gene is left open where the match is weak. Rows may omit the clone size; those that give it use once, few, many or a size class.

>NA|TRBJ1-3|TRBV7-2|TRBD1
CASSRQGAAGNTIYF
TGTGCCAGCAGCCGACAGGGGGCTGCTGGAAACACCATATATTTT
>NA|TRBJ2-3|TRBV23-1|NA
CASSQTGFSTDTQYF
TGCGCCAGCAGTCAAACAGGGTTCTCCACAGATACGCAGTATTTT
>once|TRBJ2-1|TRBV2|NA
CASSVGIFGQFF
TGTGCCAGCAGTGTGGGCATCTTCGGGCAGTTCTTC
>NA|TRBJ2-5|TRBV5-8|TRBD1
CASSLGGTDQETQYF
TGTGCCAGCAGCTTGGGGGGGACAGACCAAGAGACCCAGTACTTC
>once|TRBJ2-5|TRBV29-1|NA
CSVGGGTGTETQYF
TGCAGCGTTGGCGGGGGGACAGGGACGGAGACCCAGTACTTC
>NA|TRBJ2-7|TRBV4-2|TRBD2
CASSETTSGLDEQYF
TGTGCCAGCAGCGAAACCACTAGCGGGTTGGACGAGCAGTACTTC
>NA|TRBJ2-1|TRBV10-2|TRBD1
CASRPAGTVYEQFF
TGCGCCAGCCGCCCAGCCGGGACAGTCTATGAGCAGTTCTTC
>NA|TRBJ2-5|TRBV5-1|TRBD2
CASKDSGSAETQYF
TGCGCCAGCAAGGACAGCGGGAGTGCGGAGACCCAGTACTTC
>NA|TRBJ2-1|TRBV7-3|TRBD2
CASSLTGGYNEQFF
TGTGCCAGCAGCCTAACGGGAGGGTACAATGAGCAGTTCTTC
>NA|TRBJ1-4|TRBV11-2|NA
CASSLGRRLTDEKLFF
TGTGCCAGCAGCTTAGGTCGGAGACTCACGGATGAAAAACTGTTTTTT
>NA|TRBJ2-7|TRBV7-9|TRBD1
CASSLFQGAEGEQYF
TGTGCCAGCAGCTTATTTCAGGGGGCGGAAGGAGAGCAGTACTTC
>NA|TRBJ1-5|TRBV19|NA
CASTRGYSNQPQHF
TGTGCCAGTACCCGGGGATATAGCAATCAGCCCCAGCATTTT
>NA|TRBJ1-2|TRBV15|NA
CATSRAGTSFYGYTF
TGTGCCACCAGCAGAGCCGGGACATCTTTCTATGGCTACACCTTC
>NA|TRBJ1-4|TRBV10-3|TRBD1
CAISESTGTEKLFF
TGTGCCATCAGTGAGTCGACAGGGACCGAAAAACTGTTTTTT
>NA|TRBJ2-1|TRBV30|TRBD2
CAWSGISGNNEQFF
TGTGCCTGGAGTGGTATCAGCGGGAATAATGAGCAGTTCTTC
>NA|TRBJ2-2|TRBV6-1|TRBD1
CASSDGGTGDLTGELFF
TGTGCCAGCAGTGACGGAGGGACAGGGGACTTGACCGGGGAGCTGTTTTTT
>once|TRBJ2-1|TRBV19|TRBD2
CASSIAPGLAGGRGNEQFF
TGTGCCAGTAGTATAGCCCCGGGACTAGCGGGAGGGCGGGGGAACGAGCAGTTCTTC
>NA|TRBJ2-1|TRBV28|TRBD1
CASRRTGVYNEQFF
TGTGCCAGCAGACGGACAGGGGTCTACAATGAGCAGTTCTTC
>NA|TRBJ2-1|TRBV30|NA
CAWSNSDTGNEQFF
TGTGCCTGGAGCAACTCCGACACGGGAAATGAGCAGTTCTTC
>NA|TRBJ1-2|TRBV19|TRBD1
CASIPPGQLYGYTF
TGTGCCAGTATTCCACCGGGACAGCTCTATGGCTACACCTTC
>once|TRBJ2-1|TRBV18|NA
CASSPRELTENEQFF
TGTGCCAGCTCACCGAGGGAACTTACGGAGAATGAGCAGTTCTTC
>NA|TRBJ2-5|TRBV5-1|NA
CASSLVKEGETQYF
TGCGCCAGCAGCTTGGTCAAGGAGGGGGAGACCCAGTACTTC
>NA|TRBJ1-1|TRBV5-4|TRBD1
CASSPRTGQVTEAFF
TGTGCCAGCAGCCCGCGGACAGGTCAGGTCACTGAAGCTTTCTTT
>NA|TRBJ2-5|TRBV28|NA
CASSLFVQETQYF
TGTGCCAGCAGTTTATTCGTTCAAGAGACCCAGTACTTC